Listed here are 25 T cell receptor beta chains from one sample, sequenced in a study of T cells in women clearing cervical HPV infection. Assay: immunoSEQ multiplex PCR; the TCRdb copy retains only in-frame clones and omits some. Here the sample table reports about 24,000 clones. Specimen: blood buffy coat. The receptors come from a woman between 18 and 75 years old with a cervical HPV16 infection that either progressed to CIN3+ or cleared (not recorded which).

Comments on this clone: From the germline J gene comes the end of the CDR3, since the read stops 3 residues before it. The chain couples TRBV18 to TRBJ2-7; a weak D match, TRBD2 (6 bases). V dropped 6 bases and J dropped 0 bases, with 9 bases sitting between them. The germline gives CDR1 KGHSH, CDR2 LQKENI. The CDR3 runs 13 residues. CDR3 DNA, as far as it was read: TGTGCCAGCTCCTCGGACTACTCCTACGAG. It specifies CASSSDYSYE. The entire CDR3 is CASSSDYSYEQYF.

About this clone itself: Coverage ceases 3 residues before the CDR3 finishes, and the germline J gene fills in the end. V usage is TRBV7-9 and J usage is TRBJ1-2; TRBD1 matches at 7 bases. CDR3 length equals 14 residues. Germline CDR1 SEHNR, CDR2 FQNEAQ (reference sequence). Incomplete CDR3 DNA: TGTGCCAGCAGCTGGACAGGACCCTCCTACGAC. Amino acid sequence: CASSWTGPSYD. The whole CDR3 sequence reads CASSWTGPSYDYTF.

To note about this clone: Read data end 3 residues before the CDR3 end; the end is taken from the germline J gene. The chain is built from TRBV28 and TRBJ2-7; D might be TRBD2 (6 bases). Trimming left V 5 bases short and J 5 bases short, with 13 bases between. The length of the CDR3 is 13 residues. The germline gives CDR1 MDHEN, CDR2 SYDVKM. The CDR3 reads CASSILRGNEQYF. The CDR3 DNA, read in part, is TGTGCCAGCAGTATCTTACGGGGGAACGAG. Full variable domain (missing parts from reference TRBV28 and TRBJ2-7): DVKVTQSSRYLVKRTGEKVFLECVQDMDHENMFWYRQDPGLGLRLIYFSYDVKMKEKGDIPEGYSVSREKKERFSLILESASTNQTSMYLCASSILRGNEQYFGPGTRLTVT.

Concerning this clone: The observed sequence ends 3 residues before the CDR3 terminus, with the missing tail filled in from the germline J gene. The rearrangement links TRBV5-6 to TRBJ1-6; 7 nucleotides align to TRBD1. Per germline, CDR1 SGHDT and CDR2 YYEEEE. CDR3 length: 15 residues. Losses at the gene ends were 4 bases for V and 3 bases for J; bases not matched to a gene: 4. CDR3 in amino acids: CASSHRDSYNSPLHF. The sequenced part of the CDR3 DNA is TGTGCCAGCAGCCACCGGGACAGCTATAATTCACCC. The full variable domain, with the rest looked up from reference TRBV5-6 and TRBJ1-6, is DAGVTQSPTHLIKTRGQQVTLRCSPKSGHDTVSWYQQALGQGPQFIFQYYEEEERQRGNFPDRFSGHQFPNYSSELNVNALLLGDSALYLCASSHRDSYNSPLHFGNGTRLTVT.

About this clone: The read stops 3 residues short of the end of the CDR3; the missing end is completed from the germline J gene. V gene TRBV19 combines with J gene TRBJ2-7; maybe TRBD2 (6 bases). The germline V gene encodes CDR1 LNHDA and CDR2 SQIVND (reference sequence). V was trimmed by 5 bases and J by 0 bases, leaving 11 bases between them. The CDR3 extends over 14 amino acids. The CDR3 spells CASSDSGGSYEQYF. CDR3 DNA (partial): TGTGCCAGTAGTGATAGCGGAGGCTCCTACGAG.

Points on this clone: The sequence runs out 3 residues before the end of the CDR3; the remainder is reconstructed from the germline J gene. J is TRBJ2-1 and V is TRBV20-1; 7 nucleotides line up with TRBD1. V shed 6 bases, J shed 7 bases, and the junction held 12 bases outside the gene matches. Germline CDR1 DFQATT, CDR2 SNEGSKA (reference sequence). The CDR3 sequence is 14 residues long. CDR3: CSAPDRTARNEQFF. The sequenced CDR3 bases are TGCAGTGCGCCGGACAGGACCGCTAGGAATGAG.

In the case of this clone: The read terminates 3 residues ahead of where the CDR3 ends, so the germline J gene completes it. The rearrangement links TRBV4-2 to TRBJ1-4; 11 nucleotides line up with TRBD1. Per germline, CDR1 LGHNA and CDR2 YNFKEQ. The CDR3 has 16 amino acids. The CDR3 loop reads CASSQFTQDRGPRLFF. Partial CDR3 DNA: TGTGCCAGCAGCCAATTTACTCAGGACAGGGGGCCGAGA.

Comments on this clone: The sequenced fragment ends 3 residues before the CDR3 boundary, so the rest is inferred from the germline J gene. V is TRBV7-6 and J is TRBJ1-1, with 9 positions matching TRBD1. CDR3 size: 16 residues. The germline V gene encodes CDR1 SGHVS and CDR2 FNYEAQ. CDR3 bases read: TGTGCCAGCAGCCCTGGGACAGGGATGTTTCGGGAGACA. Translation gives CASSPGTGMFRET. The full CDR3 sequence reads CASSPGTGMFRETAFF.

A word on this clone: The DNA ends 3 residues before the CDR3 does, and the rest of the CDR3 is filled in from the germline J gene. Other DNA sequences in this sample translate to the same CDR3. The rearrangement uses TRBV19 and TRBJ1-2, with 9 positions matching TRBD1. This CDR3 has 15 residues. Unmatched junction bases numbered 7, after V lost 4 bases and J lost 4 bases. The V gene's germline CDR1 is LNHDA and CDR2 SQIVND (reference sequence). Incomplete CDR3 DNA: TGTGCCAGTAGTACTGGACAGGGGTCACTCTATGGC. As protein: CASSTGQGSLYG. The whole CDR3 sequence reads CASSTGQGSLYGYTF.

Details on this clone: The read comes to an end 3 residues before the CDR3 does, leaving the germline J gene to fill in the end. This chain connects TRBV5-6 to TRBJ1-1; D not certain. This CDR3 region has 12 residues. Per germline, CDR1 SGHDT and CDR2 YYEEEE. The V and J ends lost 4 bases and 3 bases respectively, with 7 bases between them. The DNA read from the CDR3 is TGTGCCAGCAGCCCCCAGGACACTGAA. Translating it yields CASSPQDTE. In full, the CDR3 is CASSPQDTEAFF.

As to this clone: The read comes to an end 3 residues before the CDR3 does, leaving the germline J gene to fill in the end. The chain uses TRBV18 and TRBJ1-2; D perhaps matches TRBD1 (5 bases). CDR1 is KGHSH and CDR2 is LQKENI in the germline V gene. The CDR3 runs 14 residues. CDR3 region: CASSPTRGAGDYTF. Partial CDR3 DNA: TGTGCCAGCTCACCAACGCGCGGGGCGGGGGAC.

As to this clone: The missing CDR3 end, 3 residues past where the read stops, is filled in from the germline J gene. The J gene is TRBJ1-2, the V gene TRBV20-1; TRBD1 matches 9 bases. Per the germline V gene, CDR1 is DFQATT and CDR2 is SNEGSKA (reference sequence). J lost 4 bases, V lost 6 bases, and 15 bases had no gene match. The CDR3 runs 16 residues. Here the CDR3 reads CSASSRTGVYAYGYTF. The sequenced CDR3 bases are TGCAGTGCGAGCTCCAGGACAGGGGTTTACGCCTATGGC.

To note about this clone: The DNA ends 3 residues before the CDR3 does, and the rest of the CDR3 is filled in from the germline J gene. The V call is TRBV10-3, the J call TRBJ2-4; 7 bases map to TRBD1. The germline gives CDR1 ENHRY, CDR2 SYGVKD. The CDR3 runs 13 residues. The CDR3 sequence: CAITLGTDYGQYF. Incomplete CDR3 DNA: TGTGCCATCACCCTTGGGACAGACTATGGT.

About this clone: From the germline J gene comes the end of the CDR3, since the read stops 3 residues before it. This chain joins TRBV20-1 and TRBJ2-5; 13 positions match TRBD2. This CDR3 has 14 amino acids. CDR1 is DFQATT and CDR2 is SNEGSKA in the germline V gene (reference sequence). Trimming at V came to 6 bases and at J to 3 bases, leaving 4 bases not matched to a gene. CDR3 DNA (partial): TGCAGTGCCCGAGGACTAGCGGGGGAAGAGACC. Encoded protein: CSARGLAGEET. In full, the CDR3 is CSARGLAGEETQYF.

On this clone itself: The CDR3 goes on 3 residues after the read ends, and that part is filled in from the germline J gene. This chain uses TRBV5-6 with TRBJ1-2, with a weak D call TRBD1 (6 bases). Germline V gene sequence: CDR1 SGHDT, CDR2 YYEEEE. CDR3 size: 15 residues. The V end was cut by 4 bases, the J end by 2 bases, with 15 bases between. The CDR3 sequence is CASSLKSTGNYGYTF. CDR3 DNA (partial): TGTGCCAGCAGCCTTAAATCGACAGGCAACTATGGC.

Worth noting for this clone: The CDR3 end is not reached by the read, which stops 3 residues before it; the germline J gene fills it in. V gene TRBV2 combines with J gene TRBJ2-3; 8 nucleotides align to TRBD2. The V and J ends lost 7 bases and 6 bases, in that order; junction bases with no gene match: 9. The CDR3 length is 14 residues. Per germline, CDR1 SNHLY and CDR2 FYNNEI. The CDR3 protein is CASIRTSWGDTQYF. The covered CDR3 bases are TGTGCCAGCATTAGGACTAGCTGGGGGGATACG.

The sequenced CDR3 bases are TGTGCCAGCAGCCCTTTCTCTGGGGCCAACGTC. Translating gives CASSPFSGANV. The entire CDR3 sequence reads CASSPFSGANVLTF. The gene calls are TRBV7-9 and TRBJ2-6; no clear D. The CDR3 is cut off 3 residues early in the read; its end comes from the germline J gene. Germline V gene lookup returns CDR1 SEHNR and CDR2 FQNEAQ (reference sequence). CDR3 size: 14 residues. The V end was cut by 5 bases, the J end by 0 bases, with 5 bases between.

As concerns this clone: The CDR3 is cut off 3 residues early in the read; its end comes from the germline J gene. The rearrangement uses TRBV2 and TRBJ2-6, with 10 bases fitting TRBD1. V lost 6 bases, J lost 0 bases, and 5 bases stayed unmatched. The germline V gene encodes CDR1 SNHLY and CDR2 FYNNEI. CDR3 length: 17 residues. The CDR3 reads CASSPGTGVSGANVLTF. CDR3 DNA, as far as it was read: TGTGCCAGCAGCCCCGGGACAGGGGTCTCTGGGGCCAACGTC. Looking up the rest from reference TRBV2 and TRBJ2-6 gives the full variable domain: EPEVTQTPSHQVTQMGQEVILRCVPISNHLYFYWYRQILGQKVEFLVSFYNNEISEKSEIFDDQFSVERPDGSNFTLKIRSTKLEDSAMYFCASSPGTGVSGANVLTFGAGSRLTVL.

Note on this clone: The read ends 3 residues early relative to the CDR3; the germline J gene fills the gap. The chain employs TRBV2 and TRBJ2-2; perhaps TRBD1 as D (5 bases). Per germline, CDR1 SNHLY and CDR2 FYNNEI. This CDR3 spans 14 amino acids. CDR3 DNA, as far as it was read: TGTGCCAGTGGGGCAGGGATCGGTAATTCACCG. It translates to CASGAGIGNSP. The entire CDR3 sequence reads CASGAGIGNSPLFF. Looking up the rest from reference TRBV2 and TRBJ2-2 gives the full variable domain: EPEVTQTPSHQVTQMGQEVILRCVPISNHLYFYWYRQILGQKVEFLVSFYNNEISEKSEIFDDQFSVERPDGSNFTLKIRSTKLEDSAMYFCASGAGIGNSPLFFGEGSRLTVL.

Turning to this clone: Mismatch with germline at one junction end may stem from a read error. The DNA ends 3 residues before the CDR3 does, and the rest of the CDR3 is filled in from the germline J gene. This sample includes further DNA sequences coding for the same CDR3. The chain carries TRBV19 and TRBJ1-3, with D unclear. Per the germline V gene, CDR1 is LNHDA and CDR2 is SQIVND (reference sequence). CDR3 length equals 14 residues. The CDR3 protein is CASRAGVYGNTIYF. Partial CDR3 DNA: TGTGCCAGTAGGGCCGGGGTCTATGGAAACACT.

For this clone: The read finishes 3 residues shy of the CDR3 end, and the germline J gene is used to complete it. The chain recombines TRBV20-1 with TRBJ2-1, with a weak D call TRBD1 (5 bases). Trimming cost V 5 bases and J 5 bases, with 13 bases left between them. The CDR3 is 13 amino acids. Germline CDR1 DFQATT, CDR2 SNEGSKA (reference sequence). Incomplete CDR3 DNA: TGCAGTGCTTATTTAGGACACGACAATGAG. This sequence encodes CSAYLGHDNE. The whole CDR3 sequence is CSAYLGHDNEQFF.

Details on this clone: The read ends 3 residues shy of where the CDR3 ends; the end is completed using the germline J gene. The V call is TRBV5-1, the J call TRBJ1-6; the D is unclear. CDR3 length: 14 residues. Germline V gives CDR1 SGHRS, CDR2 YFSETQ. Trimming took 9 bases from V and 4 from J, leaving 14 bases between them. CDR3 bases read: TGCGCCATCCCAGACGGGGAATATAATTCACCC. Translated, it gives CAIPDGEYNSP. The full CDR3 is CAIPDGEYNSPLHF. Based on the CDR3 plus reference TRBV5-1 and TRBJ1-6, the full variable domain is KAGVTQTPRYLIKTRGQQVTLSCSPISGHRSVSWYQQTPGQGLQFLFEYFSETQRNKGNFPGRFSGRQFSNSRSEMNVSTLELGDSALYLCAIPDGEYNSPLHFGNGTRLTVT.

Comments on this clone: Coverage ceases 3 residues before the CDR3 finishes, and the germline J gene fills in the end. The rearrangement joins TRBV9 to TRBJ2-3, with a weak D call TRBD1 (8 bases). This CDR3 has 15 residues. Per the germline V gene, CDR1 is SGDLS and CDR2 is YYNGEE. V was clipped by 3 bases and J by 4 bases, with 15 bases between them. CDR3 DNA, as far as it was read: TGTGCCAGCAGCGACTACAGGGGGGGGTCAGATACG. This encodes CASSDYRGGSDT. In full, the CDR3 reads CASSDYRGGSDTQYF.

As regards this clone: The missing CDR3 end, 3 residues past where the read stops, is filled in from the germline J gene. The genes are TRBV2 and TRBJ1-2, with D possibly being TRBD1 (6 bases). The germline V gene has CDR1 SNHLY and CDR2 FYNNEI. The CDR3 loop spans 11 amino acids. The CDR3 reads CASSGQFGYTF. The covered CDR3 bases are TGTGCCAGCAGCGGACAGTTCGGC.

Incomplete CDR3 DNA: TGTGCCAGCAGCCAAGGTAGCGGGAGTTTTGAAGATACG. Amino acids: CASSQGSGSFEDT. The entire CDR3 is CASSQGSGSFEDTQYF. This rearrangement joins TRBV4-2 to TRBJ2-3; 9 positions match TRBD2. The observed sequence ends 3 residues before the CDR3 terminus, with the missing tail filled in from the germline J gene. The CDR3 is made up of 16 amino acids. The V gene's germline CDR1 is LGHNA and CDR2 YNFKEQ. Trimming cost V 1 base and J 5 bases; bases outside gene matches: 7.